This T cell receptor beta chain was recorded in a study of T cell responses to AZD1222 COVID-19 vaccine. Findings and limits, study-wide: Repertoire sampling happened only post peak T cell response. Seropositive status at baseline applied to only 5 or 6 AZD1222 recipients.

Note on this clone: Its antigen is unidentified.

Profiling relied on immunoSEQ multiplex PCR, and the TCRdb table lists in-frame clones only, not all of them. The repertoire has tens of thousands of clones, around 81% of them found once; the top ten carry 26%. There are 19 residues in the CDR3. Germline CDR1 is LNHDA and CDR2 is SQIVND (reference sequence). V gave up 0 bases and J gave up 7 bases; unmatched junction bases: 16. This chain uses TRBV19 with TRBJ2-1; 9 nucleotides line up with TRBD2. The source of this sequence is an adult who received the AZD1222 COVID-19 vaccine. This specimen consisted of peripheral blood, obtained 28 days after the second AZD1222 dose. The DNA of the CDR3 is TGTGCCAGTAGTATAGATCGGTCCCCTGCTAGCGGGAAGGTTAATGAGCAGTTCTTC. Protein product: CASSIDRSPASGKVNEQFF.